This T cell receptor (beta chain) was documented in a study of blood T cell repertoires in COVID-19. Overall study context: COVID-19 samples collected from the United States, Italy and Spain covered acute and convalescent phases. Sample material is recorded as cDNA or gDNA derived from T cells, B-cell-depleted T cells, or PBMCs.

Trimming cost V 0 bases and J 7 bases, with 15 bases left between them. The germline CDR1 and CDR2 sequences are LGHNA and YNFKEQ. The CDR3 is 16 residues long. At least ten counts were recorded for this clone. Authors' analysis steps: It was from reference gene primer amplification that nucleated cell counts were estimated. The protocol was immunoSEQ multiplex PCR, while the TCRdb copy is restricted to in-frame clones and leaves out a portion. The V and J calls and clone size come from that table; D and trimming were worked out from the DNA. The sample carries under 300,000 clones, over 80% recorded once.

Sequencing was done on a sample of peripheral blood. This receptor was identified in a man between 25 and 39 years old who had recovered from COVID-19. This chain connects TRBV4-2 to TRBJ2-2; possibly TRBD2 for D (6 bases). The CDR3 region is CASSQDGGRGIGELFF. DNA of the CDR3: TGTGCCAGCAGCCAAGACGGAGGGCGAGGCATCGGGGAGCTGTTTTTT.